A selection of T cell receptor beta chains follows, all from one sample in a study of shared clonotypes between healthy human individuals. The repertoire was sequenced with immunoSEQ multiplex PCR; TCRdb's copy has only in-frame clones and lacks some. This sample yields about 470,000 clones, of which about four fifths are seen a single time; over 10% belongs to the top ten. Sequenced sample: PBMCs. These receptors originate from a woman aged 40 to 50 in good health. Some clones in this sample may be carry-over from other donors' samples. Both conserved end residues are part of each CDR3. A D gene is named only where the DNA matches it firmly. Not all rows give a size; the values are once, few, many and, for expanded clones, a class.

TRBV15	NA	NA	TRBJ2-1	14	TGTGCCACCAGCAGCCGACTCCCGAGGGATGAGCAGTTCTTC	CATSSRLPRDEQFF
TRBV11-2	NA	NA	TRBJ2-2	15	TGTGCCAGCAGCTTAGAGGCAATAAACACCGGGGAGCTGTTTTTT	CASSLEAINTGELFF
TRBV6-1	NA	NA	TRBJ2-5	14	TGTGCCAGCAGTGCTTCGGGAGCGCGGGAGACCCAGTACTTC	CASSASGARETQYF
TRBV29-1	NA	many	TRBJ2-1	14	TGCAGCGTTGACCTGGACAGCGCCTACAATGAGCAGTTCTTC	CSVDLDSAYNEQFF
TRBV6-4	TRBD2	NA	TRBJ2-3	16	TGTGCCAGCAGTCTAGCGGGAGAGGGAGGGCAAGATACGCAGTATTTT	CASSLAGEGGQDTQYF
TRBV7-3	TRBD2	NA	TRBJ2-1	15	TGTGCCAGCAGCCCTACCGGGACTAGCATTGGGTTGCAGTTCTTC	CASSPTGTSIGLQFF
TRBV4-1	TRBD1	NA	TRBJ1-5	15	TGCGCCAGCAGCCAGGGCAACAGGGGAAGTCAGCCCCAGCATTTT	CASSQGNRGSQPQHF
TRBV30	NA	NA	TRBJ1-5	13	TGTGCCTGGAGCGCAGGGTTCGGTCAGCCCCAGCATTTT	CAWSAGFGQPQHF
TRBV30	NA	many	TRBJ2-2	13	TGTGCCTGGAAAAGGCAGAACCCCGGGGAGCTGTTTTTT	CAWKRQNPGELFF
TRBV9	TRBD2	NA	TRBJ2-7	16	TGTGCCAGCAGCGTAGGCGCCTCGGCGGGAGACTACGAGCAGTACTTC	CASSVGASAGDYEQYF
TRBV11-2	NA	NA	TRBJ1-3	16	TGTGCCAGCAGCTTAGTTCTGGGTAGTACTGGAAACACCATATATTTT	CASSLVLGSTGNTIYF
TRBV11-2	NA	NA	TRBJ2-5	14	TGTGCCAGCAGATCCGACTTAGCCCCCTGGACCCAGTACTTC	CASRSDLAPWTQYF
TRBV7-3	NA	NA	TRBJ2-7	15	TGTGCCAGCAGCTTCAAGAGGGGACCCAACTACGAGCAGTACTTC	CASSFKRGPNYEQYF
TRBV28	NA	NA	TRBJ2-3	15	TGTGCCAGCGAGGGAAATGAGCGGTACACAGATACGCAGTATTTT	CASEGNERYTDTQYF
TRBV5-1	NA	NA	TRBJ2-1	16	TGCGCCAGCAGCTTGGATGGGGGAGGAAACTACAATGAGCAGTTCTTC	CASSLDGGGNYNEQFF
TRBV4-2	TRBD1	NA	TRBJ1-4	14	TGTGCCAGCAGTCGGACAGGGCGTGATGAAAAACTGTTTTTT	CASSRTGRDEKLFF